The sequence of this T cell receptor (beta chain) was determined in a study of regulatory T cells in long-lasting Graves disease. Points from the study as a whole: Peripheral blood was the sole material, not thyroid tissue. Clonotypes that were public and shared totalled fewer than 3,500 in persistent patients versus roughly 1,000 in new patients. Reduced TCR diversity was observed in persistent Graves' patients versus newly diagnosed patients.

As to this clonotype: What it binds is unknown.

Unmatched junction bases numbered 3, after V lost 3 bases and J lost 2 bases. The germline V gene encodes CDR1 MGHDK and CDR2 SYGVNS. CDR3 length: 15 residues. Time point described: persistent/refractory GD, antithyroid drugs over 5 years with positive TRAb. Scientists built the TCR library using RNA that was extracted from PBMCs. Combining iRepertoire HTBI primers with Arm-PCR of CDR3 regions, the authors built TCR beta libraries. Authors' methods: Identification yielded 55 to 75 TRBV and around 15 TRBJ segments across samples. One entry per CDR3 protein results from TCRdb running MiXCR on the multiplex PCR reads. The V and J calls and clone size are TCRdb's, not the authors'. The sample comprises 350,000 to 450,000 distinct CDR3 sequences, about 21% of which are singletons, and 14% rests with the top ten.

The chain joins TRBV25-1 to TRBJ2-3; TRBD1 agrees at 9 bases. The sequence was collected from a female donor with Graves disease. The starting material was peripheral blood mononuclear cells (PBMCs), obtained when the disease was refractory, from a patient treated with antithyroid drugs. DNA for the CDR3: TGTGCCAGCAGTGACTGGGACAGGGACACAGATACGCAGTATTTT. It specifies CASSDWDRDTDTQYF.